Below, 8 T cell receptor beta chains from the same sample are listed, as sequenced in a study of cytomegalovirus exposure and HLA in healthy donors. A multiplex PCR was run with 60 Vbeta primers and 13 Jbeta primers. TCRdb's table, derived via immunoSEQ multiplex PCR, lists solely in-frame clones and lacks some. The data show around 150,000 clones, with 68% seen just once and approximately 4.3% held by the top ten. The sequencing input was PBMCs. Receptors originate from a man aged 55 to 70 in good health and CMV-seronegative.

The V and J genes are TRBV27 and TRBJ2-5; possible D gene TRBD2, 6 bases. With the DNA end fitting TRBJ2-7 better, the J assignment may be wrong. Germline-derived CDR1 and CDR2 are MNHEY and SMNVEV (reference sequence). There are 15 residues in the CDR3. This CDR3 is CASSPGDSNSYEQYF. In DNA, the CDR3 is TGTGCCAGCAGTCCCGGGGACTCCAACTCCTACGAGCAGTACTTC.

The chain uses TRBV2 and TRBJ2-7; TRBD1 aligns across 11 bases. This CDR3 has 13 residues. The germline gives CDR1 SNHLY, CDR2 FYNNEI. J gave up 2 bases and V 7 bases, and 1 base lay outside the gene matches. The CDR3 DNA sequence: TGTGCCAGCATGGGACAGGGGGCCTACGAGCAGTACTTC. Its protein is CASMGQGAYEQYF.

The chain combines TRBV9 with TRBJ2-7; D is ambiguous. Germline values: CDR1 SGDLS, CDR2 YYNGEE. V lost 3 bases to trimming and J lost 5 bases, with 15 bases between them. The CDR3 has 14 amino acids. The CDR3 sequence: CASSAVPRSDEQYF. The CDR3 DNA sequence: TGTGCCAGCAGCGCAGTTCCTCGAAGCGACGAGCAGTACTTC.

The rearrangement uses TRBV30 and TRBJ2-2; TRBD2 matches 7 bases. V shed 0 bases and J 3 bases; nucleotides not matched to a gene: 7. Germline CDR1 reads GTSNPN; CDR2 reads SVGIG (reference sequence). The CDR3 spans 16 residues. The CDR3 sequence: CAWSVVSGAYTGELFF. For the CDR3, the DNA is TGTGCCTGGAGTGTAGTCAGCGGGGCTTACACCGGGGAGCTGTTTTTT.

The CDR3 nucleotides are TGTGCCAGCAGCTACGGGGGGGTTGCACCCCTCCACTTT. Protein: CASSYGGVAPLHF. This chain connects TRBV6-5 to TRBJ1-6; a weak D match, TRBD1 (5 bases). This CDR3 spans 13 amino acids. V lost 6 bases to trimming and J lost 11 bases, with 14 bases between them. Germline V gives CDR1 MNHEY, CDR2 SVGAGI.

This chain links TRBV5-1 with TRBJ2-3; 7 nucleotides line up with TRBD1. Trimming took 3 bases from V and 2 from J; bases not matched to a gene: 6. The CDR3 extends over 15 amino acids. Germline-derived CDR1 and CDR2 are SGHRS and YFSETQ. Written as DNA, the CDR3 is TGCGCCAGCAGCTCTCAGGGGGAACCCACAGATACGCAGTATTTT. Residues: CASSSQGEPTDTQYF. The full variable domain, in which reference TRBV5-1 and TRBJ2-3 provide the parts outside the CDR3, is KAGVTQTPRYLIKTRGQQVTLSCSPISGHRSVSWYQQTPGQGLQFLFEYFSETQRNKGNFPGRFSGRQFSNSRSEMNVSTLELGDSALYLCASSSQGEPTDTQYFGPGTRLTVL.

This clone was seen a few times. V gene TRBV9 combines with J gene TRBJ1-2; TRBD1 matches at 10 bases. The CDR3 spans 16 residues. Trimming took 0 bases from V and 6 from J; bases not matched to a gene: 8. The germline gives CDR1 SGDLS, CDR2 YYNGEE. This CDR3 reads CASSVGAGTGDHGYTF. The CDR3 DNA reads TGTGCCAGCAGCGTAGGGGCCGGGACAGGGGATCATGGCTACACCTTC.

V gene TRBV28 combines with J gene TRBJ2-1; TRBD1 aligns across 11 bases. Germline V gene sequence: CDR1 MDHEN, CDR2 SYDVKM. V trimming: 8 bases; J trimming: 8 bases; junction bases outside the gene matches: 2. CDR3 length: 12 residues. CDR3 region: CASGTGGYEQFF. The CDR3 DNA sequence: TGTGCCAGCGGGACAGGGGGGTATGAGCAGTTCTTC.